This T cell receptor beta chain is from a study of cytotoxic CD8 clonotypes in ibrutinib-treated CLL. Study as a whole: Response samples were obtained once patients had received a median around 12 months of treatment, range 6 to 36.

This CDR3 has 13 residues. Trimming cost V 4 bases and J 2 bases, with 9 bases left between them. Germline V gene data show CDR1 as MGHRA and CDR2 as YSYEKL. A few counts support this clone. Assay: immunoSEQ multiplex PCR; the TCRdb copy retains only in-frame clones and omits some. The sample includes approximately 32,000 clones, around 70% seen only once; the top ten take roughly 25%. The chain has TRBV4-1 and TRBJ2-7; D remains ambiguous. The sequence was collected from a human donor with chronic lymphocytic leukemia. Sequences were derived from PBMCs, sampled before ibrutinib treatment. The CDR3 coding sequence is TGCGCCAGCAGCCCTATCCCTACCTACGAGCAGTACTTC. Amino acid sequence: CASSPIPTYEQYF.